The 27 T cell receptor beta chains below were found in one sample sequenced in a study of blood T cell repertoires in COVID-19. Profiled with immunoSEQ multiplex PCR; TCRdb holds only in-frame clones, not every one. Of some 190,000 clones in the sample, around 80% were seen once. Sequenced sample: PBMCs or T cells enriched from blood (not recorded which). The receptor source for this set is a man in his fifties or sixties who had been exposed to COVID-19.

The chain combines TRBV27 with TRBJ1-4, with TRBD1 matching over 11 bases. Germline CDR1 and CDR2: MNHEY and SMNVEV (reference sequence). Germline trimming cut 6 bases from V and 4 bases from J; bases unmatched to any gene: 10. CDR3 length equals 17 residues. The CDR3 protein is CASRRGTGGVGNEKLFF. CDR3 nucleotides: TGTGCCAGCAGAAGAGGGACAGGGGGTGTGGGTAATGAAAAACTGTTTTTT.

Points on this clone: Other DNA sequences in this sample translate to the same CDR3. J is TRBJ2-7 and V is TRBV11-2; D perhaps matches TRBD1 (6 bases). Trimming left V 1 base short and J 2 bases short, with 9 bases between. Germline V gene sequence: CDR1 SGHAT, CDR2 FQNNGV. This CDR3 has 14 amino acids. The CDR3 is CASSLGTGTYEQYF. CDR3 DNA: TGTGCCAGCAGCTTAGGCACAGGGACCTACGAGCAGTACTTC.

This clone was recorded a few times. The genes are TRBV4-1 and TRBJ1-3, with TRBD1 matching over 7 bases. The V gene's germline CDR1 is MGHRA and CDR2 YSYEKL. Trimming removed 1 base from V and 4 bases from J; junction bases left unmatched: 7. The CDR3 contains 16 residues. This CDR3 is CASSQGRTGRGNTIYF. In DNA form, the CDR3 reads TGCGCCAGCAGCCAAGGTAGGACAGGCCGAGGAAACACCATATATTTT.

The chain links TRBV6-5 to TRBJ2-2; TRBD2 matches at 13 bases. The length of the CDR3 is 15 residues. Trimming cost V 0 bases and J 16 bases; bases outside gene matches: 8. From germline, CDR1 is MNHEY and CDR2 SVGAGI. CDR3 nucleotides: TGTGCCAGCAGTTACTCTTGGGGGACTAGCGGGGTCCGGTTTTTT. Protein sequence: CASSYSWGTSGVRFF.

The gene calls are TRBV2 and TRBJ2-1; 14 bases map to TRBD2. Germline CDR1 SNHLY, CDR2 FYNNEI. The CDR3 has 17 residues. The V gene end was trimmed by 4 bases and the J gene end by 4 bases; junction bases not matched to a gene: 6. CDR3 amino acids: CASSGTSGRPVYNEQFF. CDR3 bases: TGTGCCAGCAGTGGGACTAGCGGGAGGCCTGTTTACAATGAGCAGTTCTTC.

The chain links TRBV28 to TRBJ1-4, with D possibly matching TRBD1 (6 bases). The CDR3 extends over 16 amino acids. Trimming stripped 3 bases from V and 4 bases from J, with 15 bases between. Germline CDR1 reads MDHEN; CDR2 reads SYDVKM. CDR3 residues: CASSFWGQGNNEKLFF. CDR3 coding DNA: TGTGCCAGCAGTTTTTGGGGGCAGGGGAATAATGAAAAACTGTTTTTT.

The V and J genes are TRBV29-1 and TRBJ1-4, with TRBD1 matching over 7 bases. Looked up from germline, CDR1 is SQVTM and CDR2 is ANQGSEA. V was clipped by 5 bases and J by 6 bases; unmatched bases: 9. The CDR3 extends over 14 amino acids. CDR3 nucleotides: TGCAGCGTTCAGTTACAGGGGCGGGATGAAAAACTGTTTTTT. Residues: CSVQLQGRDEKLFF.

This rearrangement joins TRBV4-3 to TRBJ1-6; D may be TRBD1 (6 bases). V lost 0 bases and J lost 5, with 11 bases in between. The V gene's germline CDR1 is LGHNA and CDR2 YSLEER. This CDR3 contains 16 residues. This CDR3 reads CASSQDPGTNNSPLHF. Written as DNA, the CDR3 is TGCGCCAGCAGCCAAGATCCCGGGACAAATAATTCACCCCTCCACTTT.

The rearrangement uses TRBV30 and TRBJ2-5; D may be TRBD2 (6 bases). Per germline, CDR1 GTSNPN and CDR2 SVGIG (reference sequence). Trimming removed 5 bases from V and 2 bases from J, with 6 bases in between. CDR3 size: 11 residues. The CDR3: CAWAGQETQYF. CDR3 DNA sequence: TGTGCCTGGGCGGGGCAAGAGACCCAGTACTTC.

V gene TRBV2 combines with J gene TRBJ2-7, with TRBD2 identical over 14 bases. The CDR3 loop spans 15 amino acids. Trimming at V came to 6 bases and at J to 2 bases, leaving 3 bases not matched to a gene. Germline loops: CDR1 SNHLY, CDR2 FYNNEI. CDR3 sequence reads: CASRTGLAGAYEQYF. CDR3 DNA: TGTGCCAGCAGGACGGGACTAGCGGGAGCCTACGAGCAGTACTTC.

This sequence joins TRBV10-2 and TRBJ1-5; D is uncertain. This CDR3 has 13 residues. Trimming removed 3 bases from V and 6 bases from J, with 9 bases in between. Germline CDR1 is WSHSY and CDR2 is SAAADI. The CDR3 DNA sequence: TGCGCCAGCAGTGACAGGTCGGCTCAGCCCCAGCATTTT. Protein: CASSDRSAQPQHF.

The chain has TRBV5-1 and TRBJ2-3, with unresolved D. This CDR3 comprises 12 residues. V shed 2 bases and J shed 9 bases, with 10 bases lying between them. Looked up from germline, CDR1 is SGHRS and CDR2 is YFSETQ. CDR3 amino acids: CASSLAGDTQYF. The CDR3 region has the DNA TGCGCCAGCAGCTTAGCCGGAGACACGCAGTATTTT. The whole variable domain, remainder taken from reference TRBV5-1 and TRBJ2-3, is KAGVTQTPRYLIKTRGQQVTLSCSPISGHRSVSWYQQTPGQGLQFLFEYFSETQRNKGNFPGRFSGRQFSNSRSEMNVSTLELGDSALYLCASSLAGDTQYFGPGTRLTVL.

This chain links TRBV6-5 with TRBJ1-1; D might be TRBD1 (6 bases). The CDR3 totals 16 residues. The germline V and J ends were trimmed by 2 bases and 4 bases, with 17 bases remaining between them. The germline CDR1 and CDR2 sequences are MNHEY and SVGAGI. CDR3 protein: CASSYGSWGHGTEAFF. CDR3 nucleotides: TGTGCCAGCAGTTACGGATCATGGGGGCACGGCACTGAAGCTTTCTTT.

V usage is TRBV5-1 and J usage is TRBJ2-7; D unresolved. This CDR3 region has 12 residues. The germline V and J ends were trimmed by 4 bases and 4 bases, with 9 bases remaining between them. The germline V gene encodes CDR1 SGHRS and CDR2 YFSETQ. In DNA form, the CDR3 reads TGCGCCAGCAGCCGAGACGGGTACGAGCAGTACTTC. The encoded protein is CASSRDGYEQYF.

The rearrangement links TRBV7-3 to TRBJ2-1, with a weak D call TRBD2 (5 bases). The CDR3 covers 13 residues. The V end lost 5 bases, the J end lost 12 bases, and 17 bases lay between the germline ends. Germline lookup yields CDR1 SGHTA and CDR2 FQGTGA. Written as DNA, the CDR3 is TGTGCCAGCAGCCGAGAGTGGCGGGCCCCGCAGTTCTTC. Translation gives CASSREWRAPQFF.

The chain has TRBV20-1 and TRBJ1-1, with D unclear. The CDR3 extends over 10 amino acids. CDR1 DFQATT and CDR2 SNEGSKA come from the germline V gene (reference sequence). V lost 3 bases and J lost 5, with 4 bases in between. The CDR3 DNA sequence: TGCAGTGCTAGGGAGACTGAAGCTTTCTTT. Amino acids: CSARETEAFF.

V usage is TRBV28 and J usage is TRBJ1-6, with D possibly being TRBD1 (5 bases). The CDR3 consists of 13 residues. V shed 10 bases and J shed 5 bases, with 12 bases lying between them. CDR1 and CDR2 from the germline V gene are MDHEN and SYDVKM. The CDR3 loop is CAIVGGHNSPLHF. CDR3 DNA: TGTGCCATCGTGGGGGGTCATAATTCACCCCTCCACTTT. Combining the CDR3 with reference TRBV28 and TRBJ1-6 gives the whole variable domain DVKVTQSSRYLVKRTGEKVFLECVQDMDHENMFWYRQDPGLGLRLIYFSYDVKMKEKGDIPEGYSVSREKKERFSLILESASTNQTSMYLCAIVGGHNSPLHFGNGTRLTVT.

The CDR3 loop reads CASTDSGNYEQYF. The DNA for the CDR3 is TGTGCCAGCACCGACTCAGGGAACTACGAGCAGTACTTC. The chain couples TRBV2 to TRBJ2-7; TRBD1 is a possible D gene (5 bases). The germline V gene has CDR1 SNHLY and CDR2 FYNNEI. Trimming took 7 bases from V and 3 from J, leaving 13 bases between them. The length of the CDR3 is 13 residues.

This clone was counted once. For the CDR3, the DNA is TGTGCCAGCAGCTTGGGGACTAGCCGGTTAGGAGAGACCCAGTACTTC. Encoded protein: CASSLGTSRLGETQYF. V usage is TRBV5-6 and J usage is TRBJ2-5, with TRBD2 matching over 8 bases. J gave up 4 bases and V 0 bases, and 8 bases lay outside the gene matches. Looked up from germline, CDR1 is SGHDT and CDR2 is YYEEEE. The CDR3 covers 16 residues.

V and J are TRBV2 and TRBJ2-1, with D tentatively TRBD2 (6 bases). The V gene's germline CDR1 is SNHLY and CDR2 FYNNEI. V lost 6 bases and J lost 0, with 9 bases in between. This CDR3 contains 14 residues. The CDR3 loop reads CASRGGDSYNEQFF. CDR3 coding DNA: TGTGCCAGCAGGGGCGGGGACTCCTACAATGAGCAGTTCTTC.

The V and J genes are TRBV5-8 and TRBJ2-7; TRBD1 matches 8 bases. Germline CDR1 is SGHTS and CDR2 is YDEGEE. This CDR3 contains 12 residues. V gave up 9 bases and J gave up 4 bases; unmatched junction bases: 6. CDR3 amino acids: CATTGGRYEQYF. The CDR3 DNA is TGTGCCACTACAGGGGGTCGATACGAGCAGTACTTC.

This chain links TRBV5-1 with TRBJ2-5; 9 bases agree with TRBD1. In germline, CDR1 is SGHRS, CDR2 YFSETQ. This CDR3 comprises 16 residues. Trimming removed 6 bases from V and 4 bases from J; junction bases left unmatched: 13. The CDR3 DNA reads as TGCGCCAGCATCGAACAGACAGGGGGTATTGGAGAGACCCAGTACTTC. Its translation is CASIEQTGGIGETQYF.

Here the CDR3 reads CASSALGLAGDEQFF. CDR3 DNA sequence: TGTGCCAGCAGCGCCCTAGGACTAGCCGGCGATGAGCAGTTCTTC. This chain joins TRBV9 and TRBJ2-1; TRBD2 matches at 8 bases. The CDR3 length is 15 residues. Germline V gene lookup returns CDR1 SGDLS and CDR2 YYNGEE. Trimming at V came to 3 bases and at J to 8 bases, leaving 10 bases not matched to a gene. The variable domain in full, with the rest retrieved from reference TRBV9 and TRBJ2-1, is DSGVTQTPKHLITATGQRVTLRCSPRSGDLSVYWYQQSLDQGLQFLIQYYNGEERAKGNILERFSAQQFPDLHSELNLSSLELGDSALYFCASSALGLAGDEQFFGPGTRLTVL.

This chain connects TRBV25-1 to TRBJ2-1, with D uncertain. Per germline, CDR1 MGHDK and CDR2 SYGVNS. The length of the CDR3 is 11 residues. Trimming removed 2 bases from V and 10 bases from J, with 6 bases in between. The CDR3 protein is CASSEGAEQFF. CDR3 nucleotide sequence: TGTGCCAGCAGTGAAGGAGCGGAGCAGTTCTTC.

This chain joins TRBV6-5 and TRBJ1-5; tentatively, D is TRBD1 (5 bases). Trimming shortened V by 6 bases and J by 7 bases, and 16 bases separated the two germline ends. Germline-derived CDR1 and CDR2 are MNHEY and SVGAGI. CDR3 length equals 14 residues. The CDR3 region is CASSPAGQGQPQHF. The CDR3 DNA is TGTGCCAGCAGCCCCGCTGGTCAGGGCCAGCCCCAGCATTTT.

The chain employs TRBV11-2 and TRBJ2-7; 7 bases match TRBD2. With V trimmed by 1 base and J by 3 bases, 6 bases remained unmatched. The CDR3 has 15 amino acids. The germline V gene has CDR1 SGHAT and CDR2 FQNNGV. In DNA, the CDR3 is TGTGCCAGCAGCTTAGCTAGCGGCAGAATCTACGAGCAGTACTTC. Its protein product is CASSLASGRIYEQYF.

J is TRBJ2-3 and V is TRBV7-3; tentatively, D is TRBD2 (5 bases). Germline CDR1 is SGHTA and CDR2 is FQGTGA. The CDR3 runs to 16 residues. V was trimmed by 1 base and J by 2 bases, leaving 13 bases between them. The CDR3: CASSLIPSRPTDTQYF. CDR3 sequence (DNA): TGTGCCAGCAGCTTAATACCTAGCAGACCCACAGATACGCAGTATTTT. Combining the CDR3 with reference TRBV7-3 and TRBJ2-3 gives the whole variable domain GAGVSQTPSNKVTEKGKYVELRCDPISGHTALYWYRQSLGQGPEFLIYFQGTGAADDSGLPNDRFFAVRPEGSVSTLKIQRTERGDSAVYLCASSLIPSRPTDTQYFGPGTRLTVL.